This T cell receptor (beta chain) originates from a study of PD-1 blockade in classical Hodgkin lymphoma. Germline-derived CDR1 and CDR2 are WNHNN and SYGVQD (reference sequence). The CDR3 length is 17 residues. J gave up 11 bases and V 7 bases, and 19 bases lay outside the gene matches. The study's findings and limits: Although disease activity or prior therapy may be involved, causes of the repertoire differences remain undefined.

Time point specified: cycle 4 day 1 (C4D1), after around six weeks of nivolumab. Patients all relapsed after autologous stem cell transplantation, and there was variation in brentuximab vedotin exposure. Researchers used magnetic negative selection to pull out pure CD4+ T cells from thawed PBMCs. Responses achieved at best were complete response, partial response or progressive disease. The data were produced by immunoSEQ multiplex PCR, yet TCRdb's version contains in-frame clones alone and is incomplete. This table holds around 18,000 clones, just over 70% found once. Concerning this clone itself: Its antigen is unknown.

This receptor was identified in a human donor with classical Hodgkin lymphoma. V gene TRBV10-1 combines with J gene TRBJ2-7, with TRBD2 identical over 14 bases. The material sequenced was CD4+ T cells from blood, taken before the fourth cycle of nivolumab. DNA of the CDR3: TGCGCCAGCATAAATTGGGCTGGACAGACGGGACTAGCGGGGGAGTACTTC. Translated: CASINWAGQTGLAGEYF.